This is a list of T cell receptor beta chains from one sample in a study of shared clonotypes between healthy human individuals. Clones were sequenced by immunoSEQ multiplex PCR, and TCRdb holds only the in-frame ones, with some missing. The table records 1.5 million to 2.5 million clones, about 95% of them present only once. The specimen was naive CD8+ T cells sorted from blood. These receptor sequences come from a young man in good health. CDR3s include the opening cysteine and the closing phenylalanine or tryptophan. A D gene is named only where the DNA matches it firmly. Clone size is shown for a subset of rows, as once, few, many or a class of expanded clone.

TRBV4-1	NA	NA	TRBJ2-7	CASSLREGTYEQYF	TGCGCCAGCAGCCTGCGAGAGGGAACCTACGAGCAGTACTTC
TRBV9	NA	NA	TRBJ2-3	CASSGGDALDTQYF	TGTGCCAGCAGCGGAGGAGACGCCTTGGATACGCAGTATTTT
TRBV4-1	NA	NA	TRBJ2-3	CASSWGEGSTDTQYF	TGCGCCAGCAGCTGGGGGGAAGGTAGCACAGATACGCAGTATTTT
TRBV25-1	NA	TRBD1	TRBJ2-7	CATGQGTYEQYF	TGTGCCACGGGACAGGGAACCTACGAGCAGTACTTC
TRBV7-3	NA	NA	TRBJ2-1	CASSLIGGTDEQFF	TGTGCCAGCAGCTTAATCGGAGGGACCGATGAGCAGTTCTTC
TRBV28	NA	NA	TRBJ1-2	CASSSHLEDSLDGYTF	TGTGCCAGCAGTTCCCACTTAGAGGACAGTTTGGATGGCTACACCTTC
TRBV4-1	NA	NA	TRBJ1-6	CASSQLGPSSYNSPLHF	TGCGCCAGCAGCCAATTGGGCCCAAGCTCCTATAATTCACCCCTCCACTTT
TRBV9	NA	NA	TRBJ2-7	CASSVYGQGYEQYF	TGTGCCAGCAGCGTCTATGGGCAGGGCTACGAGCAGTACTTC
TRBV7-8	NA	NA	TRBJ2-1	CASSIQGNEQFF	TGTGCCAGCAGTATACAGGGAAATGAGCAGTTCTTC
TRBV18	NA	TRBD1	TRBJ1-2	CASSQTSGQDKNGYTF	TGTGCCAGCTCTCAGACCTCGGGACAGGATAAGAATGGCTACACCTTC
TRBV6-5	NA	NA	TRBJ2-5	CASSYSPREIETQYF	TGTGCCAGCAGTTACTCACCCAGGGAGATAGAGACCCAGTACTTC
TRBV2	NA	NA	TRBJ2-7	CASSRGVADRAYEQYF	TGTGCCAGCAGTAGAGGGGTGGCCGACCGGGCCTACGAGCAGTACTTC
TRBV6-5	NA	TRBD2	TRBJ2-1	CASSYALAGSNEQFF	TGTGCCAGCAGTTACGCCCTAGCGGGTAGCAATGAGCAGTTCTTC
TRBV28	NA	NA	TRBJ2-2	CASSPLGDGELFF	TGTGCCAGCAGCCCTTTAGGTGACGGGGAGCTGTTTTTT
TRBV7-2	NA	NA	TRBJ1-2	CASSLVGDFYGYTF	TGTGCCAGCAGCCTGGTAGGGGATTTCTATGGCTACACCTTC
TRBV13	few	NA	TRBJ1-5	CASSLGEQPQHF	TGTGCCAGCAGCTTAGGGGAGCAGCCCCAGCATTTT
TRBV4-1	NA	NA	TRBJ2-1	CASSLLRGEGSYNEQFF	TGCGCCAGCAGCCTCCTTAGGGGAGAGGGGTCCTACAATGAGCAGTTCTTC
TRBV7-9	NA	NA	TRBJ1-4	CASSLVGSDEKLFF	TGTGCCAGCAGCTTAGTTGGTAGTGATGAAAAACTGTTTTTT
TRBV11-2	NA	NA	TRBJ2-1	CASSNEAGSYNEQFF	TGTGCCAGCAGCAACGAAGCGGGCTCCTACAATGAGCAGTTCTTC
TRBV9	NA	NA	TRBJ1-1	CASSPQDAEAFF	TGTGCCAGCAGCCCCCAAGACGCTGAAGCTTTCTTT
TRBV2	NA	TRBD1	TRBJ2-1	CASRSGQGTYNEQFF	TGTGCCAGCAGATCGGGACAGGGGACCTACAATGAGCAGTTCTTC
TRBV4-1	NA	NA	TRBJ2-1	CASSQGNEQFF	TGCGCCAGCAGCCAGGGGAATGAGCAGTTCTTC
TRBV6-1	NA	NA	TRBJ2-7	CASRQGSYEQYF	TGTGCCAGCCGGCAGGGGTCCTACGAGCAGTACTTC
TRBV6-5	many	NA	TRBJ1-1	CASGGGLEAFF	TGTGCCAGCGGTGGGGGCCTTGAAGCTTTCTTT
TRBV2	NA	TRBD1	TRBJ2-7	CASMEGTGITYEQYF	TGTGCCAGCATGGAGGGGACAGGGATCACCTACGAGCAGTACTTC
TRBV4-1	NA	NA	TRBJ2-5	CASSHPYETQYF	TGCGCCAGCAGCCATCCGTACGAGACCCAGTACTTC
TRBV5-6	NA	NA	TRBJ2-7	CASSNTRPEQYF	TGTGCCAGCAGCAACACTCGGCCCGAGCAGTACTTC
TRBV4-1	NA	NA	TRBJ1-2	CASSFRSGSTSNYGYTF	TGCGCCAGCAGCTTCCGAAGTGGGTCCACCAGTAATTATGGCTACACCTTC
TRBV5-1	NA	NA	TRBJ2-7	CASSFDWESYEQYF	TGCGCCAGCAGCTTCGACTGGGAATCTTACGAGCAGTACTTC
TRBV13	NA	TRBD2	TRBJ2-7	CASSPGTNLYEQYF	TGTGCCAGCAGCCCTGGGACTAACCTCTACGAGCAGTACTTC
TRBV5-1	NA	TRBD2	TRBJ2-2	CASSPGLAGEYTGELFF	TGCGCCAGCAGCCCAGGACTAGCGGGAGAGTACACCGGGGAGCTGTTTTTT
TRBV10-3	NA	TRBD2	TRBJ2-7	CAISGSLLAGDYYEQYF	TGTGCCATCAGTGGGTCCCTACTAGCGGGCGACTACTACGAGCAGTACTTC
TRBV11-3	NA	TRBD2	TRBJ2-2	CASSSGETGELFF	TGTGCCAGCTCGAGCGGGGAAACCGGGGAGCTGTTTTTT
TRBV7-6	NA	TRBD1	TRBJ2-7	CASSLDRTYEQYF	TGTGCCAGCAGCTTGGACAGGACCTACGAGCAGTACTTC
TRBV4-1	NA	TRBD2	TRBJ2-7	CASSQGTSGTYEQYF	TGCGCCAGCAGCCAAGGGACTAGCGGGACCTACGAGCAGTACTTC
TRBV27	NA	NA	TRBJ2-7	CASSPTPDGYEQYF	TGTGCCAGCAGTCCTACGCCAGACGGTTACGAGCAGTACTTC
TRBV7-9	NA	NA	TRBJ2-7	CASSLSFGGTEIYEQYF	TGTGCCAGCAGCTTATCTTTTGGGGGGACGGAGATCTACGAGCAGTACTTC
TRBV30	once	TRBD2	TRBJ2-7	CAWSYGGDYEQYF	TGTGCCTGGAGTTATGGGGGGGACTACGAGCAGTACTTC
TRBV4-1	NA	NA	TRBJ1-4	CASSQGTLVGPNEKLFF	TGCGCCAGCAGCCAAGGGACGTTGGTGGGCCCTAATGAAAAACTGTTTTTT
TRBV5-1	NA	TRBD2	TRBJ2-3	CASSALGLAGERDTQYF	TGCGCCAGCAGCGCGCTCGGACTAGCGGGAGAGAGGGATACGCAGTATTTT
TRBV4-1	NA	NA	TRBJ2-3	CASRNGDTQYF	TGCGCCAGCAGGAACGGAGATACGCAGTATTTT
TRBV10-3	NA	TRBD1	TRBJ2-6	CAITPDRGISGANVLTF	TGTGCCATCACTCCGGACAGGGGGATTTCTGGGGCCAACGTCCTGACTTTC
TRBV6-5	NA	NA	TRBJ2-7	CASSYSRQGKDEQYF	TGTGCCAGCAGTTACTCCCGGCAGGGAAAGGACGAGCAGTACTTC
TRBV4-1	once	TRBD2	TRBJ2-7	CASSQEMGGYVEQYF	TGCGCCAGCAGCCAAGAAATGGGGGGGTATGTCGAGCAGTACTTC
TRBV5-1	NA	NA	TRBJ2-7	CASSLGGIAYEQYF	TGCGCCAGCAGCTTGGGCGGTATTGCCTACGAGCAGTACTTC
TRBV30	few	NA	TRBJ1-1	CAWSKNTEAFF	TGTGCCTGGAGCAAGAACACTGAAGCTTTCTTT
TRBV13	NA	NA	TRBJ2-5	CASSLGLDSRGTQYF	TGTGCCAGCAGCTTAGGCCTGGACAGCCGGGGGACCCAGTACTTC
TRBV5-1	NA	NA	TRBJ2-3	CASSLVGFSDTQYF	TGCGCCAGCAGCTTGGTAGGGTTTAGCGATACGCAGTATTTT
TRBV25-1	NA	NA	TRBJ2-2	CASRPAGELFF	TGTGCCAGCAGACCGGCCGGGGAGCTGTTTTTT
TRBV9	NA	TRBD2	TRBJ2-3	CASSAHNSGGADTQYF	TGTGCCAGCAGCGCACATAATAGCGGGGGGGCGGATACGCAGTATTTT
TRBV11-1	NA	NA	TRBJ2-7	CASSLANIGEQYF	TGTGCCAGCAGCTTAGCGAACATCGGCGAGCAGTACTTC
TRBV9	NA	NA	TRBJ2-3	CASSVDPSDTQYF	TGTGCCAGCAGCGTAGATCCCTCAGATACGCAGTATTTT
TRBV7-8	NA	TRBD2	TRBJ2-1	CASRSLAEEGYNEQFF	TGTGCCAGCAGGTCACTAGCGGAGGAGGGCTACAATGAGCAGTTCTTC
TRBV9	NA	TRBD1	TRBJ1-2	CASSVTGQGSLYGYTF	TGTGCCAGCAGCGTAACCGGACAGGGGTCTCTCTATGGCTACACCTTC
TRBV29-1	NA	TRBD1	TRBJ2-7	CSVVGQGGEQYF	TGCAGCGTCGTTGGACAGGGGGGCGAGCAGTACTTC
TRBV7-9	once	TRBD1	TRBJ1-2	CASSFSGQEYGYTF	TGTGCCAGCAGCTTTTCAGGACAGGAATATGGCTACACCTTC
TRBV2	NA	NA	TRBJ2-7	CASSEASGQPMYEQYF	TGTGCCAGCAGTGAAGCCTCTGGACAGCCTATGTACGAGCAGTACTTC